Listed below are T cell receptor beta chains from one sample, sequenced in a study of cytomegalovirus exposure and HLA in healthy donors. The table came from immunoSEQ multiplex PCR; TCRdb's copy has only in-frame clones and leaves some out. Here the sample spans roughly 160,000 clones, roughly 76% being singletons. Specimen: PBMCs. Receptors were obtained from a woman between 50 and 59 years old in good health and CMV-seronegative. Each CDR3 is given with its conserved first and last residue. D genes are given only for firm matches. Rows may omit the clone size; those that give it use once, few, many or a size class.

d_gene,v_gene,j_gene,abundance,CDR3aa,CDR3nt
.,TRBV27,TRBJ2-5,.,CASSLSVSQETQYF,TGTGCCAGCAGTTTATCGGTCAGTCAAGAGACCCAGTACTTC
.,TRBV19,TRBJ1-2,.,CASSFGERVYGYTF,TGTGCCAGTAGTTTCGGGGAAAGGGTTTATGGCTACACCTTC
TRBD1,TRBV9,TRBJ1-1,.,CASSAGTDYTEAFF,TGTGCCAGCAGCGCTGGGACAGATTACACTGAAGCTTTCTTT
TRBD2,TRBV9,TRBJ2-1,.,CASSVASSGRAHEQFF,TGTGCCAGCAGCGTAGCCTCTAGCGGGAGGGCCCATGAGCAGTTCTTC
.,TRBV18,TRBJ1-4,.,CASSPLGRAGEKLFF,TGTGCCAGCTCCCCCCTCGGGAGGGCGGGAGAAAAACTGTTTTTT
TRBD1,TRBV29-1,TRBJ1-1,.,CSGRQGLNTEAFF,TGCAGCGGCCGACAGGGACTTAACACTGAAGCTTTCTTT
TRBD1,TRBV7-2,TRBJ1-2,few,CASSLQGSNYGYTF,TGTGCCAGCAGCCTACAGGGGAGTAACTATGGCTACACCTTC
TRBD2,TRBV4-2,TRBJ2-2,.,CASSRRLANSNTGELFF,TGTGCCAGCAGCCGTCGACTAGCTAATTCGAACACCGGGGAGCTGTTTTTT
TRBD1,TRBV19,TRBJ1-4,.,CASSDRDRGGEKLFF,TGTGCCAGTAGTGACCGGGACAGGGGTGGAGAAAAACTGTTTTTT
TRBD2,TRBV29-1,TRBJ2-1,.,CSVEVGGGNEQFF,TGCAGCGTTGAAGTCGGGGGGGGCAATGAGCAGTTCTTC
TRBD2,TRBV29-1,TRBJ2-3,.,CSVRLAGGPLYSNHRDTQYF,TGCAGCGTCCGACTAGCGGGAGGGCCACTTTATTCAAATCATAGGGATACGCAGTATTTT
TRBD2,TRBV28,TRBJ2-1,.,CASRTLAGLRSYNEQFF,TGTGCCAGCAGGACACTAGCGGGGTTACGCTCCTACAATGAGCAGTTCTTC
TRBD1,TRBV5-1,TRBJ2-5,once,CASSPGTAQETQYF,TGCGCCAGCAGCCCGGGGACAGCTCAAGAGACCCAGTACTTC
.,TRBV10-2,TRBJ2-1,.,CASIPETGVGWEQFF,TGCGCCAGCATCCCCGAGACGGGGGTTGGTTGGGAGCAGTTCTTC
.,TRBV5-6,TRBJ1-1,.,CASSLRGTAFF,TGTGCCAGCAGCTTGCGGGGTACAGCTTTCTTT
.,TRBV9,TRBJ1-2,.,CASSGLHLPKDGYTF,TGTGCCAGCAGCGGACTACATCTACCGAAGGATGGCTACACCTTC
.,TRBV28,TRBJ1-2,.,CASSPPDGGWDYGYTF,TGTGCCAGCAGTCCACCTGACGGGGGGTGGGACTATGGCTACACCTTC
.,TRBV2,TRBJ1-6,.,CATKTGGPNSPLHF,TGTGCCACGAAGACGGGGGGTCCAAATTCACCCCTCCACTTT
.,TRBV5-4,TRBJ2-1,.,CASSPASKREEQFF,TGTGCCAGCAGCCCGGCGTCGAAGAGGGAAGAGCAGTTCTTC
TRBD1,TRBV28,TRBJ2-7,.,CASSQGVYEQYF,TGTGCCAGCAGTCAGGGGGTCTACGAGCAGTACTTC
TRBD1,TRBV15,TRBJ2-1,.,CATARMQDRDYNEQFF,TGTGCCACCGCGAGGATGCAGGACAGGGATTACAATGAGCAGTTCTTC
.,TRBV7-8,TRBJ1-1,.,CASSRDRTVSNTEAFF,TGTGCCAGCAGCCGAGATAGGACAGTTTCTAACACTGAAGCTTTCTTT
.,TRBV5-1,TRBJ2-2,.,CASSSVANTGELFF,TGCGCCAGCAGCTCCGTAGCGAACACCGGGGAGCTGTTTTTT
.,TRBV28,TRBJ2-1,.,CASSFSQGSFENEQFF,TGTGCCAGCAGTTTCTCACAGGGTAGTTTTGAGAATGAGCAGTTCTTC
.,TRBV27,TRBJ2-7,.,CASSLAVGVHEQYF,TGTGCCAGCAGTTTAGCAGTAGGGGTCCACGAGCAGTACTTC
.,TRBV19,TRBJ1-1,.,CASSKIRQLNTEAFF,TGTGCCAGTAGTAAGATCAGACAGTTGAACACTGAAGCTTTCTTT
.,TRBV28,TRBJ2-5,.,CASSLWNSNEETQYF,TGTGCCAGCAGTTTATGGAACTCAAACGAGGAGACCCAGTACTTC
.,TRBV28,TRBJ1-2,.,CASSLSRGGYTF,TGTGCCAGCAGTTTAAGCCGGGGAGGCTACACCTTC
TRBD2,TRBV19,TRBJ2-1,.,CASSVHSGTVYNEQFF,TGTGCCAGTAGTGTCCATAGCGGGACCGTTTACAATGAGCAGTTCTTC
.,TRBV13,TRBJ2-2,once,CASSLGGSPGELFF,TGTGCCAGCAGCTTAGGGGGGAGTCCCGGGGAGCTGTTTTTT
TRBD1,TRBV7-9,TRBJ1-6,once,CASSPLDRGSPLHF,TGTGCCAGCAGCCCCTTGGACAGGGGTTCACCCCTCCACTTT
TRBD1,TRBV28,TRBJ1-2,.,CASSLTGGSGYTF,TGTGCCAGCAGCCTGACAGGGGGCTCTGGCTACACCTTC
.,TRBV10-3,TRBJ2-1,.,CAISESMGAAYNEQFF,TGTGCCATCAGTGAGTCGATGGGGGCCGCCTACAATGAGCAGTTCTTC
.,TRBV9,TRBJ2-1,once,CASSVGGGEYNEQFF,TGTGCCAGCAGCGTAGGAGGGGGGGAGTACAATGAGCAGTTCTTC
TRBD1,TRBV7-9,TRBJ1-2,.,CASSPGTGSNYGYTF,TGTGCCAGCAGCCCCGGGACAGGGAGTAACTATGGCTACACCTTC
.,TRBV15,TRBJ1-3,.,CATSRGGSHGNTIYF,TGTGCCACCAGCAGAGGCGGGAGTCATGGAAACACCATATATTTT
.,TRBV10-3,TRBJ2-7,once,CAITPEGGSYEQYF,TGTGCCATCACCCCTGAAGGGGGCTCCTACGAGCAGTACTTC
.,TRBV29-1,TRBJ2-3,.,CSVEAGSDTQYF,TGCAGCGTTGAAGCAGGGTCAGATACGCAGTATTTT
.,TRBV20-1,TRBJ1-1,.,CSAGGAEAFF,TGCAGTGCAGGGGGAGCTGAAGCTTTCTTT
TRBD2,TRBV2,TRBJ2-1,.,CASSEAGLVNNEQFF,TGTGCCAGCAGTGAAGCGGGACTAGTCAACAATGAGCAGTTCTTC
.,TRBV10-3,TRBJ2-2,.,CAISGGRDGGELFF,TGTGCCATCAGTGGAGGCAGGGATGGCGGGGAGCTGTTTTTT
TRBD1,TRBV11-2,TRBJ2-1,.,CASSLTGGGHNEQFF,TGTGCCAGCAGCTTAACAGGGGGCGGTCACAATGAGCAGTTCTTC
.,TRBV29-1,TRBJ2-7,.,CSVGSSETYEQYF,TGCAGCGTTGGTTCTAGCGAGACCTACGAGCAGTACTTC
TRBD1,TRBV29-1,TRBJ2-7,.,CSVGGTDSYEQYF,TGCAGCGTTGGTGGGACAGACTCCTACGAGCAGTACTTC
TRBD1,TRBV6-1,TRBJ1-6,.,CASSEKTGKNSPLHF,TGTGCCAGCAGTGAAAAGACAGGGAAGAATTCACCCCTCCACTTT
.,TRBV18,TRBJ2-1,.,CASSQGSTSGYNEQFF,TGTGCCAGCTCACAAGGCTCGACGTCAGGGTACAATGAGCAGTTCTTC
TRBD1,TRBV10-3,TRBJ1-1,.,CAISESGIDRGAFF,TGTGCCATCAGTGAGTCGGGTATCGACAGGGGAGCTTTCTTT
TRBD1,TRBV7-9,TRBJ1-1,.,CASSPGHRGLGDTEAFF,TGTGCCAGCAGCCCAGGGCACAGGGGCCTTGGGGACACTGAAGCTTTCTTT
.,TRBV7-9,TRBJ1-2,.,CASSLTGSGGYTF,TGTGCCAGCAGCTTAACAGGGAGTGGTGGCTACACCTTC
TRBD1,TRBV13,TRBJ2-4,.,CASSLGQAQNIQYF,TGTGCCAGCAGCTTGGGACAGGCCCAAAACATTCAGTACTTC
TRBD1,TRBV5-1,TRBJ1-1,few,CASSGRRTGQTEAFF,TGTGCCAGCAGCGGCAGGCGGACAGGGCAAACTGAAGCTTTCTTT
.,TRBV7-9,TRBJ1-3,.,CASILGAGNTIYF,TGTGCCAGCATACTGGGCGCTGGAAACACCATATATTTT
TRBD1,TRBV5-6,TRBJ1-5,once,CASSLWGQLNQPQHF,TGTGCCAGCAGCTTGTGGGGACAGTTGAATCAGCCCCAGCATTTT
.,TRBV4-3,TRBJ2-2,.,CASSPPIGGNTGELFF,TGCGCCAGCAGCCCTCCGATAGGGGGAAACACCGGGGAGCTGTTTTTT
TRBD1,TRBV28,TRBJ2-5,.,CASSFPSGGAETQYF,TGTGCCAGCAGTTTCCCATCAGGGGGCGCGGAGACCCAGTACTTC
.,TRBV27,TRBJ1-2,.,CASSPRRQGYYGYTF,TGTGCCAGCAGTCCCCGACGCCAGGGTTACTATGGCTACACCTTC
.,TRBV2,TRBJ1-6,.,CASSVRGFWSPLHF,TGTGCCAGCAGCGTAAGGGGTTTTTGGTCACCCCTCCACTTT
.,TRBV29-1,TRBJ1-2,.,CSVEADMENYGYTF,TGCAGCGTTGAGGCAGATATGGAGAACTATGGCTACACCTTC
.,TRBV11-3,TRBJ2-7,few,CASSLGPAGKQYF,TGTGCCAGCAGCTTGGGACCAGCGGGCAAGCAGTACTTC
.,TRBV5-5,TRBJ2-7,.,CASSSQKQGTPYEQYF,TGTGCCAGCAGCTCGCAAAAACAGGGGACTCCCTACGAGCAGTACTTC